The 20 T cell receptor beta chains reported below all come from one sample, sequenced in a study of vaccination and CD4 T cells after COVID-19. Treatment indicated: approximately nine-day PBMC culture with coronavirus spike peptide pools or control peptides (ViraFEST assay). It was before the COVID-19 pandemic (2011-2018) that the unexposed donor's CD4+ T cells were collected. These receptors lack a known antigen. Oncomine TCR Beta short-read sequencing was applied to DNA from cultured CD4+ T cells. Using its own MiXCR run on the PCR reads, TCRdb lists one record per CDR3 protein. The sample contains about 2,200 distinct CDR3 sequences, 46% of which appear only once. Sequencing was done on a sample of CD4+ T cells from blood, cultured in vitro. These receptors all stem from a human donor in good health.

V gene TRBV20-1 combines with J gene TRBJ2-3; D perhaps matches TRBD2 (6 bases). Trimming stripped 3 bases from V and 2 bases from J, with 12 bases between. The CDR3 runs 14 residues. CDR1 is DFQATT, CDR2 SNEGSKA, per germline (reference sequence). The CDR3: CSARAWGDTDTQYF. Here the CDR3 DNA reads TGCAGTGCTAGGGCGTGGGGGGACACAGATACGCAGTATTTT.

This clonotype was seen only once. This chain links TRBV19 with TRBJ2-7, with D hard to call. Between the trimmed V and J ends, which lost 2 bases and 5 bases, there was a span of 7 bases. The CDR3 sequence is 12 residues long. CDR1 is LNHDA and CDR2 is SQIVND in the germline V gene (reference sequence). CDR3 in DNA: TGTGCCAGTAGTATATCCACGAACGAGCAGTACTTC. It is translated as CASSISTNEQYF.

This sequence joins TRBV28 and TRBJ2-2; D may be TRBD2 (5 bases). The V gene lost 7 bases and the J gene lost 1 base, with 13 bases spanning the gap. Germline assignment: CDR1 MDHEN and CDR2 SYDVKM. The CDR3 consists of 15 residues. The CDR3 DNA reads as TGTGCCAGCACCCGAGAGGCGGGGAACACCGGGGAGCTGTTTTTT. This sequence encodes CASTREAGNTGELFF.

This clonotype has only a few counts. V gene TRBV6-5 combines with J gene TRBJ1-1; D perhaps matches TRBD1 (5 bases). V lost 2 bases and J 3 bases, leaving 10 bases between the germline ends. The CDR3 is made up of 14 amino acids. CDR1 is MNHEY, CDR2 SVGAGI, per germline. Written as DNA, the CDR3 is TGTGCCAGCAGTTACGGTGGGGGTTACACTGAAGCTTTCTTT. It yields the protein CASSYGGGYTEAFF.

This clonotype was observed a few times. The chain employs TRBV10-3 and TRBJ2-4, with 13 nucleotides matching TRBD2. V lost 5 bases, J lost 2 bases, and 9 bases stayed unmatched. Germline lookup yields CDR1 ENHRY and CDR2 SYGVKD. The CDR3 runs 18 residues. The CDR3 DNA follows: TGTGCCATCAGTCAAGGCGTTGGGACTAGCGGGACCAAAAACATTCAGTACTTC. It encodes CAISQGVGTSGTKNIQYF.

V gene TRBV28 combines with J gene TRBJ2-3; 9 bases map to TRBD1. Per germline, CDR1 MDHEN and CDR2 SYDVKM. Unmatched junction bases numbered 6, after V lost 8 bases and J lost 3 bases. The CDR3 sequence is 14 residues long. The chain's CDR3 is CASVADRGTDTQYF. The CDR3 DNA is TGTGCCAGCGTCGCCGACAGGGGGACAGATACGCAGTATTTT.

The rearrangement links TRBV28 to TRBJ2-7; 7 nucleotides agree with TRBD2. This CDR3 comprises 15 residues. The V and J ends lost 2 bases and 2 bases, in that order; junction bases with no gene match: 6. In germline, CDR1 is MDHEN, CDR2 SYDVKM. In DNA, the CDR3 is TGTGCCAGCAGTTTAGGTTTCGGGGGGACCTACGAGCAGTACTTC. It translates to CASSLGFGGTYEQYF. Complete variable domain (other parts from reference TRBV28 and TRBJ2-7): DVKVTQSSRYLVKRTGEKVFLECVQDMDHENMFWYRQDPGLGLRLIYFSYDVKMKEKGDIPEGYSVSREKKERFSLILESASTNQTSMYLCASSLGFGGTYEQYFGPGTRLTVT.

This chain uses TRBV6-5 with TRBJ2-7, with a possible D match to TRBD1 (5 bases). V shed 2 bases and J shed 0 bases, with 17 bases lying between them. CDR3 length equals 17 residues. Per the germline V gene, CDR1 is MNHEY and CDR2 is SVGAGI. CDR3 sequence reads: CASSYLRQSTYSYEQYF. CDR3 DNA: TGTGCCAGCAGTTACCTAAGACAGTCGACTTACTCCTACGAGCAGTACTTC.

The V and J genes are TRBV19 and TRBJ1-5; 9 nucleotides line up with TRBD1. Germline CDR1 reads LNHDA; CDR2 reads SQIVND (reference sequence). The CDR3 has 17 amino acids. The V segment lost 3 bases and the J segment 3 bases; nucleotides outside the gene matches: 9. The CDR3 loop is CASSMGQGGSNNQPQHF. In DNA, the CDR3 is TGTGCCAGTAGTATGGGACAGGGCGGTAGTAACAATCAGCCCCAGCATTTT.

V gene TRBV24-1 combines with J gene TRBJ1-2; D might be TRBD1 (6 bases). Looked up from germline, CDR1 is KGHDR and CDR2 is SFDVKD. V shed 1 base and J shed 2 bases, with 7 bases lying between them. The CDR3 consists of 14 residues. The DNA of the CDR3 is TGTGCCACCAGTGATTTAGACAGGAACTATGGCTACACCTTC. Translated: CATSDLDRNYGYTF.

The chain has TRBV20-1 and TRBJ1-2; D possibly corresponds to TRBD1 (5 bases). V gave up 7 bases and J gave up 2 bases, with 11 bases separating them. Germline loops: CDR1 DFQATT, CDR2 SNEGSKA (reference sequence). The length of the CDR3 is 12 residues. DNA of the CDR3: TGCAGTGGCGGGGGGGGAAACTATGGCTACACCTTC. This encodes CSGGGGNYGYTF.

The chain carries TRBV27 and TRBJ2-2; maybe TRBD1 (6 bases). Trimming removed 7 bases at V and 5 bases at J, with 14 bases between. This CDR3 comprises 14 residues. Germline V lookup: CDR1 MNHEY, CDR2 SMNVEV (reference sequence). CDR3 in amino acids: CASNPFRGTGELFF. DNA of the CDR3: TGTGCCAGCAACCCCTTCAGGGGTACCGGGGAGCTGTTTTTT.

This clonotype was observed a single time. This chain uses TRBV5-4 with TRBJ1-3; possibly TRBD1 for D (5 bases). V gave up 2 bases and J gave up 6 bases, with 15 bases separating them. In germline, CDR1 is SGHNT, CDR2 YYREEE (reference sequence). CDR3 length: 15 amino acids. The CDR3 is CASSFGGSYENTIYF. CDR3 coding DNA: TGTGCCAGCAGCTTTGGGGGGAGTTACGAAAACACCATATATTTT.

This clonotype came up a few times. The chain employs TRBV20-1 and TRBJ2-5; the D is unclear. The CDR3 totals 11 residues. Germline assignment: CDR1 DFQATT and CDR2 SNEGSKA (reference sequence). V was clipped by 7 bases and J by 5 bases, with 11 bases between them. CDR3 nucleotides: TGCAGTGGTCAACTCGAGGAGACCCAGTACTTC. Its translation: CSGQLEETQYF.

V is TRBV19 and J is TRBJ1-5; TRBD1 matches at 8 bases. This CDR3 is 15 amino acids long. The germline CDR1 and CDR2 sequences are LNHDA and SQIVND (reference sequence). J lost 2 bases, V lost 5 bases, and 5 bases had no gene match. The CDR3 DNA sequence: TGTGCCAGTAGTGGACAGGGTGGAGGCAATCAGCCCCAGCATTTT. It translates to CASSGQGGGNQPQHF. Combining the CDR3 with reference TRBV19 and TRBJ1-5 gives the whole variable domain DGGITQSPKYLFRKEGQNVTLSCEQNLNHDAMYWYRQDPGQGLRLIYYSQIVNDFQKGDIAEGYSVSREKKESFPLTVTSAQKNPTAFYLCASSGQGGGNQPQHFGDGTRLSIL.

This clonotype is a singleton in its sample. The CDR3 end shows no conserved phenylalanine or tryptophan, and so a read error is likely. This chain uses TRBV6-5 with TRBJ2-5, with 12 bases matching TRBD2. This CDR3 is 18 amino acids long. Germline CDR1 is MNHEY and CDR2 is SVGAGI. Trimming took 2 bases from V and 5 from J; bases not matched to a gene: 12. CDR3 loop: CASSYIPLAGGHLETQYL. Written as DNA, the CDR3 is TGTGCCAGCAGTTACATCCCACTAGCGGGGGGCCACCTGGAGACCCAGTACTTA.

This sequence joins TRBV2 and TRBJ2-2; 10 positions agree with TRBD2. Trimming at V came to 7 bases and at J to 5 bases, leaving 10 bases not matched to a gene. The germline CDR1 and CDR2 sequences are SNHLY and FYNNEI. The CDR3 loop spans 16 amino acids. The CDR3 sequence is CASTEFILAGTGELFF. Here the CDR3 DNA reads TGTGCCAGCACTGAGTTTATACTAGCGGGGACCGGGGAGCTGTTTTTT.

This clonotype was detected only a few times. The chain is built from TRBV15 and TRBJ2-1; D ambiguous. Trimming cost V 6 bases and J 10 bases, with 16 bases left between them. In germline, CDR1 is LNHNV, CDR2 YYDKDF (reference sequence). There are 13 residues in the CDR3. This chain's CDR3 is CATSSFSGEEQFF. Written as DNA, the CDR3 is TGTGCCACCAGTTCATTCTCAGGTGAAGAGCAGTTCTTC.

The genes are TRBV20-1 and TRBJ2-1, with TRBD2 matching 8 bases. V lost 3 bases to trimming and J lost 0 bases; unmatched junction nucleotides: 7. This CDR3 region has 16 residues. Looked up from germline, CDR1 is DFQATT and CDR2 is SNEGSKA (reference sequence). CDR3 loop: CSARAGGAGSYNEQFF. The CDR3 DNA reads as TGCAGTGCTAGGGCGGGAGGTGCCGGCTCCTACAATGAGCAGTTCTTC.

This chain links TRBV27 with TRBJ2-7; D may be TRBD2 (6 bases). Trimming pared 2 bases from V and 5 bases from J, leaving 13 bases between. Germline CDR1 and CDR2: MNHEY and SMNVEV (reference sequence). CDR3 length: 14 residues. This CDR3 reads CASSLGFWTNEQYF. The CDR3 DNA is TGTGCCAGCAGTTTAGGGTTCTGGACTAACGAGCAGTACTTC.